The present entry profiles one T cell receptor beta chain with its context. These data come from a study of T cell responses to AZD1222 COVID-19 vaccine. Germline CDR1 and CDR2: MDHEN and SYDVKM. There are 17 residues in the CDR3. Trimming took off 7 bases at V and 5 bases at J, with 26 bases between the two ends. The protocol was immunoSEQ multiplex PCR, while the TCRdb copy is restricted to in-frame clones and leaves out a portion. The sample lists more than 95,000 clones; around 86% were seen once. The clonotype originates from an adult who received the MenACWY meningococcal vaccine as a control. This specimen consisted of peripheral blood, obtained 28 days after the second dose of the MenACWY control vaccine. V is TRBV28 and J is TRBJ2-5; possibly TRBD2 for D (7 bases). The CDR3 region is CASIEGGIGRGTETQYF. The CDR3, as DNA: TGTGCCAGCATCGAAGGGGGTATAGGGAGGGGAACGGAGACCCAGTACTTC.